This TCR beta chain was obtained from a study of blood T cell repertoires in COVID-19. Overall study: Acute and convalescent COVID-19 samples came from the United States, Italy and Spain. The cDNA or gDNA used as material had been derived from T cells, B-cell-depleted T cells, or PBMCs.

CDR1 is SGHRS and CDR2 is YFSETQ in the germline V gene. This CDR3 has 14 amino acids. With 2 bases clipped from V and 4 bases from J, the junction kept 1 base outside the gene matches. Original data processing: For nucleated cells, counts were estimated from reference gene primer amplification. Profiled with immunoSEQ multiplex PCR; TCRdb holds only in-frame clones, not every one. V and J calls and clone size follow that table, whereas D and trimming were derived from the DNA. Among about 330,000 clones listed, about 83% were seen once. This clonotype was sampled from a woman aged 45-60 years with acute or convalescent COVID-19. Sequencing was performed on peripheral blood. This sequence joins TRBV5-1 and TRBJ2-3; 10 positions agree with TRBD2. As DNA, the CDR3 is TGCGCCAGCAGCTTCCTAGCGGGGGCAGATACGCAGTATTTT. Residues: CASSFLAGADTQYF.